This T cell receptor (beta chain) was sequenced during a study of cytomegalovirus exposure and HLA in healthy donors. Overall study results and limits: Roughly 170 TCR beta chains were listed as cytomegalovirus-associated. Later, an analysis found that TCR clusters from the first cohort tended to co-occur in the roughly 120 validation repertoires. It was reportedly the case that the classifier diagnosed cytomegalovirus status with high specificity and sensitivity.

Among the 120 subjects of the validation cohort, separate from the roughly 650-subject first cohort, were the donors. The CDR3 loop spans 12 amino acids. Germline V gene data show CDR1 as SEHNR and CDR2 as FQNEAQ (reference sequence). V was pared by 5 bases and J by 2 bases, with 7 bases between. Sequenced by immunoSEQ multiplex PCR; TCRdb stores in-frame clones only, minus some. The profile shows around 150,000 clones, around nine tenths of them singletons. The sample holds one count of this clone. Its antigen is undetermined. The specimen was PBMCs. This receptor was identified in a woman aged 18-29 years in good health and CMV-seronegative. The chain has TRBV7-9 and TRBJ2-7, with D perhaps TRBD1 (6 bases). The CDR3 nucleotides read TGTGCCAGCAGCCGGGACACCTACGAGCAGTACTTC. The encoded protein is CASSRDTYEQYF.